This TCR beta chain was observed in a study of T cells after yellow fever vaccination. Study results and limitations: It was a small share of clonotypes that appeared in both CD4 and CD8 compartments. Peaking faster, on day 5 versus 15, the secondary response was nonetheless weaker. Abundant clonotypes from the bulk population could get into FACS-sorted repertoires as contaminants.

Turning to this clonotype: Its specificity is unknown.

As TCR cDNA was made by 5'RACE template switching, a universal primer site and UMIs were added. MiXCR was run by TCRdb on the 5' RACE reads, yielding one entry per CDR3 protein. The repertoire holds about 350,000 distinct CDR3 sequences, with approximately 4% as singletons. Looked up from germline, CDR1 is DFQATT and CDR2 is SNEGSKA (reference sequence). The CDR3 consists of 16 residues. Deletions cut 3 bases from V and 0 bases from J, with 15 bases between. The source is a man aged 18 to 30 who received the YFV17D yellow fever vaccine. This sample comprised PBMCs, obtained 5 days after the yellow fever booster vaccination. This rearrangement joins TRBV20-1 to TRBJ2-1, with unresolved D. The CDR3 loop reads CSARLPTVSSYNEQFF. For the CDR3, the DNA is TGCAGTGCTAGGCTTCCTACTGTCAGCTCCTACAATGAGCAGTTCTTC.